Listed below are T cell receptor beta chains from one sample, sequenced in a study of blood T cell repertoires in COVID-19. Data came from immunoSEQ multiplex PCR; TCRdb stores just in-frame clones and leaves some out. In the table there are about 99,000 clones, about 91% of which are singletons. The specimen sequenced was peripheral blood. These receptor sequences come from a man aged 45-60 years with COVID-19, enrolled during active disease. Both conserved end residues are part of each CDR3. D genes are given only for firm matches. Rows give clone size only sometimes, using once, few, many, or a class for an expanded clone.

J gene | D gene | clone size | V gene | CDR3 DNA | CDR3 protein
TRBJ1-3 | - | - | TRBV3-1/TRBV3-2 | TGTGCCAGCAGCCGCACCTACGGGACAAACGGAAACACCATATATTTT | CASSRTYGTNGNTIYF
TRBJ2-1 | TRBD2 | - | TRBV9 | TGTGCCAGCAGCGTAGACGGGGGGGCAGGCAATGAGCAGTTCTTC | CASSVDGGAGNEQFF
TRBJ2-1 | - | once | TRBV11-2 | TGTGCCAGCAGCTTAGAATTATACCGCGACAATGAGCAGTTCTTC | CASSLELYRDNEQFF
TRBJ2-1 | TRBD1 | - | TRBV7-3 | TGTGCCAGCAGCTCAGACAGGGCCTCCTACAATGAGCAGTTCTTC | CASSSDRASYNEQFF
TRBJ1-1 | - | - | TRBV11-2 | TGTGCCAGCAGCCGGGTTTACGGGGGGCGAGGGACTGAAGCTTTCTTT | CASSRVYGGRGTEAFF
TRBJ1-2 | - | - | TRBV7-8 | TGTGCCAGCAGCTCGGGGGGAGTCAACTATGGCTACACCTTC | CASSSGGVNYGYTF
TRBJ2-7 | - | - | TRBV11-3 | TGTGCCAGCAGCTTAGTGCGGGGACCCTATTTATACTTC | CASSLVRGPYLYF
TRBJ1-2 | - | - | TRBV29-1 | TGCAGCGTTGAAGCCCAGGGCAAGCTCTCTAACTATGGCTACACCTTC | CSVEAQGKLSNYGYTF
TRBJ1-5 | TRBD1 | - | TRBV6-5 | TGTGCCAGCAGTTACTGGGGGACAGGGGTGGATCAGCCCCAGCATTTT | CASSYWGTGVDQPQHF
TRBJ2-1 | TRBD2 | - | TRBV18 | TGTGCCAGCTCATCCGCGGGACTAGCGGGGGGGCCGGGCAATGAGCAGTTCTTC | CASSSAGLAGGPGNEQFF
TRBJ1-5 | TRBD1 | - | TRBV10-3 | TGTGCCATCAGTGGAGACAGGGTGGATTTGGGCAATCAGCCCCAGCATTTT | CAISGDRVDLGNQPQHF
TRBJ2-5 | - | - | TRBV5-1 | TGCGCCAGCAGCTTGGTGGGGGGCCAAGAGACCCAGTACTTC | CASSLVGGQETQYF
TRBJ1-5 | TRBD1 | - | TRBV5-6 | TGTGCCAGCAGCCGTGGGCCCAGGGGGGAACAGCCCCAGCATTTT | CASSRGPRGEQPQHF
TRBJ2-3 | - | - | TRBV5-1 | TGCGCCAGCAGCTTGCGGGTCGGCACAGATACGCAGTATTTT | CASSLRVGTDTQYF
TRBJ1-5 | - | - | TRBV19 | TGTGCCAGTAGTATAGAAGAACGGGAGAATCAGCCCCAGCATTTT | CASSIEERENQPQHF
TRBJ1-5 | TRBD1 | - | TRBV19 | TGTGCCAGTACCGTTGACAGGGGGCTCAATCAGCCCCAGCATTTT | CASTVDRGLNQPQHF
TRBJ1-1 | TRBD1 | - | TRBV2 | TGTGCCAGCAACGACAGGGGTTTGGACACTGAAGCTTTCTTT | CASNDRGLDTEAFF
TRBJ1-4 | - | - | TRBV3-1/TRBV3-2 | TGTGCCAGCAGCCCGGGTCTCAACCGGGAAAAACTGTTTTTT | CASSPGLNREKLFF
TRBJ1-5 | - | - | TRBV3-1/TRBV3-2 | TGTGCCAGCAGCCAAGATTTGAGCTCTGCGGATAATTGGAATCAGCCCCAGCATTTT | CASSQDLSSADNWNQPQHF
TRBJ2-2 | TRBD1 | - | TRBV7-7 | TGTGCTAGCAGCGAGACAGGGGGCCCGTTCGGGGAGCTGTTTTTT | CASSETGGPFGELFF
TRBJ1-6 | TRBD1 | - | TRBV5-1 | TGCGCCAGCAGCTTGGAGGGGGCTGGATCACCCCTCCACTTT | CASSLEGAGSPLHF
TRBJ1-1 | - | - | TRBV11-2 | TGTGCCAGCAGCTTATCTCAGGGTACTGAAGCTTTCTTT | CASSLSQGTEAFF
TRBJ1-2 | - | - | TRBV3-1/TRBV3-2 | TGTGCCAGCAGCCAAGGGCAGGTTGGTGGCTACACCTTC | CASSQGQVGGYTF
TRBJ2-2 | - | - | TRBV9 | TGTGCCAGCAGCGTAGGTGGCGGGGACACCGGGGAGCTGTTTTTT | CASSVGGGDTGELFF
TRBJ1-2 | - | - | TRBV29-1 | TGCAGCGTGGGGGGGGTCGGCGACTATGGCTACACCTTC | CSVGGVGDYGYTF
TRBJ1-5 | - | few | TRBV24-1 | TGTGCCACCAGTGACCGGACAGCCTATAGCAATCAGCCCCAGCATTTT | CATSDRTAYSNQPQHF
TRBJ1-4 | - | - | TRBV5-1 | TGCGCCAGCAGCTTGGGGACAGCGAATGAAAAACTGTTTTTT | CASSLGTANEKLFF
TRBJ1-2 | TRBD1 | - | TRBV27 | TGTGCCAGCAGTTTAGCCAGGGGGCTTGGCTACACCTTC | CASSLARGLGYTF
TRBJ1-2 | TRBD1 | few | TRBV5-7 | TGTGCCAGCAGCTTGGGGGACAGGGGCTTGGATGGCTACACCTTC | CASSLGDRGLDGYTF
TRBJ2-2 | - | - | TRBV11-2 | TGTGCCAGCAGCTTAGCCGACAGAAACACCGGGGAGCTGTTTTTT | CASSLADRNTGELFF
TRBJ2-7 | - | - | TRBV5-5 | TGTGCCAGCAGCTTGGCACTCTACGAGCAGTACTTC | CASSLALYEQYF
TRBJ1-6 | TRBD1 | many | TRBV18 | TGTGCCAGCTCACTACAGGGGGAGGATAATTCACCCCTCCACTTT | CASSLQGEDNSPLHF
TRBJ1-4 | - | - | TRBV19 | TGTGCCAGTAGTCCACTATACAGGGTCACTAATGAAAAACTGTTTTTT | CASSPLYRVTNEKLFF
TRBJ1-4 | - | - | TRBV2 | TGTGCCAGCAAGGGACATGGGCAACCAGGAGAAAAACTGTTTTTT | CASKGHGQPGEKLFF
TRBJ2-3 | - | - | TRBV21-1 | TGTGCCAGCAGCACACCTCACGGGGGGGCAAGCACAGATACGCAGTATTTT | CASSTPHGGASTDTQYF
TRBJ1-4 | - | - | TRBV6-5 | TGTGCCAGCAAGGGCAGGGCGTATGAAAAACTGTTTTTT | CASKGRAYEKLFF
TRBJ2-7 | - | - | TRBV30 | TGTGCTTGTAGGACTGACGGCCCCTACGAGCAGTACTTC | CACRTDGPYEQYF
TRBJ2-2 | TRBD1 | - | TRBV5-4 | TGTGCCAGCAGCCCGTGGACAGGGGTCACCGGGGAGCTGTTTTTT | CASSPWTGVTGELFF
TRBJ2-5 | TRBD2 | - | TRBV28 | TGTGCCAGCAGTTCCCATATAGCGGGGGGGATGCAAGAGACCCAGTACTTC | CASSSHIAGGMQETQYF
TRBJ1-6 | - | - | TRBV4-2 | TGTGCCAGCAGCCAATCCCATGGTAGCTCCTATAATTCACCCCTCCACTTT | CASSQSHGSSYNSPLHF